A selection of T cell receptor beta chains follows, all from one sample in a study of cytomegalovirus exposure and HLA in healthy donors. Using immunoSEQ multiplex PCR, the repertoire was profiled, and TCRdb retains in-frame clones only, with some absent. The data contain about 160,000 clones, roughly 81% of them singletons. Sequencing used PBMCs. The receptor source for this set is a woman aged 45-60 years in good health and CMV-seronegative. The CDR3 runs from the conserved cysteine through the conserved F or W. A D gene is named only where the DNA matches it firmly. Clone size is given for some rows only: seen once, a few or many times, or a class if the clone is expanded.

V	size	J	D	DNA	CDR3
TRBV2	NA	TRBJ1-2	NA	TGTGCCAGCTCTCTAGGAGGGGACTATGGCTACACCTTC	CASSLGGDYGYTF
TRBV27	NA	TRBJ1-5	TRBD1	TGTGCCAGCAGTCGCAGGGGGGATCAGCCCCAGCATTTT	CASSRRGDQPQHF
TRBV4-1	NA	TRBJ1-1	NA	TGCGCCAGCAGCCAAGATCTACCGACGGGTGAAGCTTTCTTT	CASSQDLPTGEAFF
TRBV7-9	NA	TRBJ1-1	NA	TGTGCCAGCAGCTTAGTTATAAATTTTGAAGCTTTCTTT	CASSLVINFEAFF
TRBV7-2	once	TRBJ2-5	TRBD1	TGTGCCAGCAGCTTACAGACAGGGAAAGAGACCCAGTACTTC	CASSLQTGKETQYF
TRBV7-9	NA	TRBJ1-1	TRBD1	TGTGCCAGCAGCTTTACGGACAGGGGTACTGAAGCTTTCTTT	CASSFTDRGTEAFF
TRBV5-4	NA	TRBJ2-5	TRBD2	TGTGCCAGCAGCGCGGGACTAGCAGATGAGACCCAGTACTTC	CASSAGLADETQYF
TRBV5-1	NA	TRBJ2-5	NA	TGCGCCAGCAGCTTGGGGGGCGAAAAGAAAGAGACCCAGTACTTC	CASSLGGEKKETQYF
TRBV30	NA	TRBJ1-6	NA	TGTGCCTGGCTCCGACAGGATAATTCACCCCTCCACTTT	CAWLRQDNSPLHF
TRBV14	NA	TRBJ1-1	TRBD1	TGTGCCAGCAGCCGCCAGGGGGTAGCTGAAGCTTTCTTT	CASSRQGVAEAFF
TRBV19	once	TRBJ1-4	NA	TGTGCCAGTAGTACCGTTTGGGGAGCAACTAATGAAAAACTGTTTTTT	CASSTVWGATNEKLFF
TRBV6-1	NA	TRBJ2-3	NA	TGTGCCAGCAGTGAAAGCCCCACTAGTTTGTTTACGCAGTATTTT	CASSESPTSLFTQYF
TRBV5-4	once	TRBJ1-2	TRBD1	TGTGCCAGCAGCCCGGGACAGAGTTATGGCTACACCTTC	CASSPGQSYGYTF
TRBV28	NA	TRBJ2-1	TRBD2	TGTGCCAGCAGTCCCGACCCGAGACTAGCGGGCAGGACAATTCGAACTGAGCAGTTCTTC	CASSPDPRLAGRTIRTEQFF
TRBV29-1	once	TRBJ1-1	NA	TGCAGCGCGAGCGAGGCCAACACTGAAGCTTTCTTT	CSASEANTEAFF
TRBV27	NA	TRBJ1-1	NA	TGTGCCAGCAGACCCCTGGGGGGGCTGAACACTGAAGCTTTCTTT	CASRPLGGLNTEAFF
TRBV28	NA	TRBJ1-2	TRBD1	TGTGCCAGCAACCACTGGGACAGGGGGCGTATTAAAAAAGAGGATGGCTACACCTTC	CASNHWDRGRIKKEDGYTF
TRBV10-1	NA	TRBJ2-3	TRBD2	TGCGCCAGCAAACTTACGAGCCCTAGCGGGAAGGAACCCACAGATACGCAGTATTTT	CASKLTSPSGKEPTDTQYF
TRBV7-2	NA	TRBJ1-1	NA	TGTGCCAGCAGCTTAGGGACAGTGGCTTTCTTT	CASSLGTVAFF
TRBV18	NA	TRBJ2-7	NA	TGTGCCAGCTCACCGATGAACTACGAGCAGTACTTC	CASSPMNYEQYF
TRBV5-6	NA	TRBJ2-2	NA	TGTGCCAGCAGCTCAGACAGAAACCTCTTCCTTAACACCGGGGAGCTGTTTTTT	CASSSDRNLFLNTGELFF
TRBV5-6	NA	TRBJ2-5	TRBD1	TGTGCCAGCAGCGATGAAAAGGGGGCCGGGGAGACCCAGTACTTC	CASSDEKGAGETQYF
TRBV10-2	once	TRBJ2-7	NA	TGCGCCAGCAGGGAGCCGGGATCCTACGAGCAGTACTTC	CASREPGSYEQYF
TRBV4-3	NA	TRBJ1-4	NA	TGCGCCAGCAGCCCGAGCAGGGCTAATGAAAAACTGTTTTTT	CASSPSRANEKLFF
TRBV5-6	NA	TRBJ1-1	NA	TGTGCCAGCAGCTTGGGGGCAAAGAACACTGAAGCTTTCTTT	CASSLGAKNTEAFF
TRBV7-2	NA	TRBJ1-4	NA	TGTGCCAGCAGCCCTCGGCCGGGTGAAAAACTGTTTTTT	CASSPRPGEKLFF
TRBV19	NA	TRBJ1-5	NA	TGTGCCAGTAGTCACAGGGGCAATCAGCCCCAGCATTTT	CASSHRGNQPQHF
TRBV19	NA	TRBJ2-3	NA	TGTGCCAGTACCACGACAGGCACAGATACGCAGTATTTT	CASTTTGTDTQYF
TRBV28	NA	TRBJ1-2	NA	TGTGCCAGCAGTTTAGAGGGGACAAACTATGGCTACACCTTC	CASSLEGTNYGYTF
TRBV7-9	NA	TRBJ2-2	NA	TGTGCCAGCAGCCAGAACAGAAGGAACACCGGGGAGCTGTTTTTT	CASSQNRRNTGELFF
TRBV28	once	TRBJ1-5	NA	TGTGCCAGCAGTTTAGCGGAACGCAGAACTAATCAGCCCCAGCATTTT	CASSLAERRTNQPQHF
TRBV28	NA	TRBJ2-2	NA	TGTGCCAGCAGCGGGATGGCCGGGGAGCTGTTTTTT	CASSGMAGELFF
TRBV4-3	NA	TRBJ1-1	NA	TGCGCCAGCAGCCAAGATCCCGGGAACATTGAAGCTTTCTTT	CASSQDPGNIEAFF
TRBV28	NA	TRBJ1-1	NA	TGTGCCAGCAGTTTGACGGGTGAGGGCCGGTCGGGTGAAGCTTTCTTT	CASSLTGEGRSGEAFF
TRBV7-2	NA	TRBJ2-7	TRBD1	TGTGCCAGCAGCGTGGGACAGGGTGGCGAGCAGTACTTC	CASSVGQGGEQYF
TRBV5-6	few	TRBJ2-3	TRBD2	TGTGCCAGCAGCCGGGGGGGGGTAGATACGCAGTATTTT	CASSRGGVDTQYF
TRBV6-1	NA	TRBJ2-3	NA	TGTGCCAGCAGGGACAGACATAGCACAGATACGCAGTATTTT	CASRDRHSTDTQYF
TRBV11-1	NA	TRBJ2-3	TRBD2	TGTGCCAGCAGTTCTAAGCGGGGCGCAGATACGCAGTATTTT	CASSSKRGADTQYF
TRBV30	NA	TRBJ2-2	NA	TGTGCCTGGAAAAACCGGGGGTCCGGCACCGGGGAGCTGTTTTTT	CAWKNRGSGTGELFF
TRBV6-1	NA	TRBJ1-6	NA	TGTGCCAGCAGCTTAACAGGGATTAATTCACCCCTCCACTTT	CASSLTGINSPLHF
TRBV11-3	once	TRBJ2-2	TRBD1	TGTGCCAGCAGCTCCTTCAGGGGGCCAGACACCGGGGAGCTGTTTTTT	CASSSFRGPDTGELFF
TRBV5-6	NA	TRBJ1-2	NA	TGTGCCAGCCTGAGGGCATTGGGTGGCTACACCTTC	CASLRALGGYTF
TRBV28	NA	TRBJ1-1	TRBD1	TGTGCCAGCAGTGCCACAGGGGGCGCGTTGACTGAAGCTTTCTTT	CASSATGGALTEAFF
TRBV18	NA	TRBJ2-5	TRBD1	TGTGCCAGCTCACGGACAGGGCAAGAGACCCAGTACTTC	CASSRTGQETQYF
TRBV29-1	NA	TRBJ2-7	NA	TGCAGCGGTACGGGACTCACTCCTTACGAGCAGTACTTC	CSGTGLTPYEQYF
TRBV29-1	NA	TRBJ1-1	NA	TGCAGCCTCAGCTACGGAGCCAAGAACACTGAAGCTTTCTTT	CSLSYGAKNTEAFF
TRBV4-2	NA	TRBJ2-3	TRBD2	TGTGCCAGCAGCTTAGCGGGGTACCTTACAGATACGCAGTATTTT	CASSLAGYLTDTQYF
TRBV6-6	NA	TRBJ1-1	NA	TGTGCCAGCAGTTACCTTTCACAGGGCCGGACTGAAGCTTTCTTT	CASSYLSQGRTEAFF
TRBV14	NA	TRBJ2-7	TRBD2	TGTGCCAGCAGCCTCGGACTAGCGAGGGAGCAGTACTTC	CASSLGLAREQYF
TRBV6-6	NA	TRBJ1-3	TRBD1	TGTGCCAGCAGCCCGACAGGGTCTGGAAACACCATATATTTT	CASSPTGSGNTIYF
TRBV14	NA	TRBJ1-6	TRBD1	TGTGCCAGCAGCCTGGACAGGGCTAATTCACCCCTCCACTTT	CASSLDRANSPLHF
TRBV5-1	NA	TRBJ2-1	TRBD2	TGCGCCAGCAGCTCCGAACCAGCGGGGGACTACAATGAGCAGTTCTTC	CASSSEPAGDYNEQFF
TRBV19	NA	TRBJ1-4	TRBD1	TGTGCCAGTAGTACGAACACGCCTTGGGGACAGGACAATGAAAAACTGTTTTTT	CASSTNTPWGQDNEKLFF
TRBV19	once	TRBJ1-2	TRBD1	TGTGCCAGTAGTATGGACAGGCCCCTTGGCGATGGCTACACCTTC	CASSMDRPLGDGYTF